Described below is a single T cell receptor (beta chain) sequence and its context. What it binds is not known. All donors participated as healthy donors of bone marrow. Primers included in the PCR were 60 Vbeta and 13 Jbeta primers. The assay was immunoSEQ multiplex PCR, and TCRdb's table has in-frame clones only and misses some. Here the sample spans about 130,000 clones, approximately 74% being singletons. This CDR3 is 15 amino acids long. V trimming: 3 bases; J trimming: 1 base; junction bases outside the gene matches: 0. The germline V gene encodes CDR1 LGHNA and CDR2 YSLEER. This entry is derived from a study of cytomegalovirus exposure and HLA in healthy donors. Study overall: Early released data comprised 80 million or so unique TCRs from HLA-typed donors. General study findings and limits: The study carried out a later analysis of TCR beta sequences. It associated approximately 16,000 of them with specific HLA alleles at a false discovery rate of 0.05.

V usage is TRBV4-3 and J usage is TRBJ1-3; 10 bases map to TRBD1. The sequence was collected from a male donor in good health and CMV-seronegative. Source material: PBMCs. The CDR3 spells CASSQDRGSGNTIYF. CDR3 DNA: TGCGCCAGCAGCCAGGACAGGGGGTCTGGAAACACCATATATTTT.